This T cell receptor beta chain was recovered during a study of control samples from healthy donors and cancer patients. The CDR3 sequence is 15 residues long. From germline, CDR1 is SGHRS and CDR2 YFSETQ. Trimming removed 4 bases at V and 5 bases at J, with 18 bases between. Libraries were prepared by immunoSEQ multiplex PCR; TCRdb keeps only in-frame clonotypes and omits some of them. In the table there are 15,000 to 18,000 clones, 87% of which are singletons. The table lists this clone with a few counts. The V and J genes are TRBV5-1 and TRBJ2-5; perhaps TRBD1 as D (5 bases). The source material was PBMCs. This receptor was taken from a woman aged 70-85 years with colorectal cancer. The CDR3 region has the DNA TGCGCCAGCAGCGCACAATTCGGATGGGGCGAGACCCAGTACTTC. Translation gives CASSAQFGWGETQYF.